The clone carrying this TCR beta chain was found a few times. Its cognate antigen is unknown. TCRdb re-called the RT-PCR reads through MiXCR, storing one row per CDR3 protein. The sample shows around 570,000 distinct CDR3 sequences, about 11% of them seen only once. The CDR3 sequence is 13 residues long. The V end lost 5 bases, the J end lost 7 bases, and 14 bases lay between the germline ends. The germline gives CDR1 MNHNS, CDR2 SASEGT. This specimen comes from a study of response to subunit inactivated influenza vaccine. Study-wide points: Authors suggested each seasonal flu vaccination may recruit only limited numbers of new T cells.

The same data also contributed to another study, on T cells expressing NK-cell markers. That report adds: What made the TCR beta cDNA was 5'RACE template switching with UMIs. The TCR beta repertoires were obtained from sorted CD3+CD56+NKG2C+, CD3+CD56+NKG2C- and CD3+CD56-NKG2C+ T cells. An anti-gamma-delta TCR antibody confined sorting to alpha-beta TCR T cells across several of the experiments. Researchers report these clonotypes also headed the CD3+CD56-NKG2C+ fraction in a few donors.

The TCR was taken from a middle-aged man who received an inactivated influenza vaccine. The sample here was PBMCs from blood, taken on the day of vaccination. The chain uses TRBV6-1 and TRBJ1-2; maybe TRBD1 (6 bases). The CDR3 here is CASSSLGAIGYTF. Here the CDR3 DNA reads TGTGCCAGCAGTAGTTTGGGGGCGATTGGCTACACCTTC.